The 5 T cell receptor beta chains below were found in one sample sequenced in a study of blood T cell repertoires in COVID-19. Clones were sequenced by immunoSEQ multiplex PCR, and TCRdb holds only the in-frame ones, with some missing. Of hundreds of thousands of clones listed, roughly nine tenths are singletons. Sample: peripheral blood. These receptors were collected from a man in his late teens or twenties with active or convalescent COVID-19.

V is TRBV27 and J is TRBJ1-5; unclear D gene. Germline V gene lookup returns CDR1 MNHEY and CDR2 SMNVEV (reference sequence). CDR3 length: 14 amino acids. V lost 4 bases, J lost 4 bases, and 11 bases lay in between. The CDR3 bases are TGTGCCAGCAGTTCCCCAGGTCTGAATCAGCCCCAGCATTTT. Protein product: CASSSPGLNQPQHF.

The chain recombines TRBV5-4 with TRBJ1-1; D is ambiguous. Germline V gives CDR1 SGHNT, CDR2 YYREEE (reference sequence). V lost 0 bases, J lost 0 bases, and 9 bases lay in between. The CDR3 contains 15 residues. The CDR3 coding sequence is TGTGCCAGCAGCTTGGCCCTCGGGATGAACACTGAAGCTTTCTTT. Translation: CASSLALGMNTEAFF. Filled out from reference TRBV5-4 and TRBJ1-1, the complete variable domain reads ETGVTQSPTHLIKTRGQQVTLRCSSQSGHNTVSWYQQALGQGPQFIFQYYREEENGRGNFPPRFSGLQFPNYSSELNVNALELDDSALYLCASSLALGMNTEAFFGQGTRLTVV.

This clone turned up a few times. V is TRBV19 and J is TRBJ1-1; 7 positions agree with TRBD1. Germline values: CDR1 LNHDA, CDR2 SQIVND (reference sequence). V dropped 3 bases and J dropped 3; count of bases not matched to a gene: 4. This CDR3 comprises 14 residues. The CDR3 is CASSIIDRDTEAFF. CDR3 nucleotide sequence: TGTGCCAGTAGTATTATCGACAGGGACACTGAAGCTTTCTTT. The full variable domain, with the rest looked up from reference TRBV19 and TRBJ1-1, is DGGITQSPKYLFRKEGQNVTLSCEQNLNHDAMYWYRQDPGQGLRLIYYSQIVNDFQKGDIAEGYSVSREKKESFPLTVTSAQKNPTAFYLCASSIIDRDTEAFFGQGTRLTVV.

The chain links TRBV3-1 (or the pseudogene TRBV3-2) to TRBJ1-1; D perhaps matches TRBD1 (5 bases). Trimming removed 1 base from V and 2 bases from J, with 11 bases in between. CDR3 length: 15 residues. Per the germline V gene, CDR1 is LGHDT and CDR2 is YNNKEL (reference sequence). CDR3 sequence reads: CASSQGITGNTEAFF. In DNA, the CDR3 is TGTGCCAGCAGCCAAGGGATCACAGGCAACACTGAAGCTTTCTTT.

This chain uses TRBV27 with TRBJ1-4, with D possibly matching TRBD1 (5 bases). Germline V gene lookup returns CDR1 MNHEY and CDR2 SMNVEV (reference sequence). Trimming took off 6 bases at V and 7 bases at J, with 15 bases between the two ends. The CDR3 spans 14 residues. The CDR3 nucleotides are TGTGCCAGCAGCCTCAGGGATGGCACTGAAAAACTGTTTTTT. Translated, it gives CASSLRDGTEKLFF.